This T cell receptor (beta chain) was sequenced for a study of T cell changes during pregnancy in multiple sclerosis. TCRdb's copy holds only in-frame clones and misses some; the assay was immunoSEQ multiplex PCR. Among more than 55,000 clones, approximately 90% were seen once, and the ten largest hold approximately 1.4%. The TCR was taken from a female donor with multiple sclerosis, enrolled in a pregnancy study. Material: peripheral blood, obtained in the second trimester of pregnancy.

The CDR3 nucleotides read TGTGCCAGCAGCTTGGGACAGGGGTTAACTCAGCCCTACGAGCAGTACTTC. As protein: CASSLGQGLTQPYEQYF. V usage is TRBV7-9 and J usage is TRBJ2-7; 10 bases match TRBD1. The CDR3 runs 17 residues. Germline V gene data show CDR1 as SEHNR and CDR2 as FQNEAQ (reference sequence). The junction had 10 bases not matched to a gene; V was cut back by 3 bases and J by 2 bases.